Following are 18 T cell receptor beta chains from one sample sequenced in a study of blood T cell repertoires in COVID-19. Assay used: immunoSEQ multiplex PCR; TCRdb lists only in-frame clones, some missing. The table lists about 320,000 clones, about nine tenths of them singletons. The sample consisted of PBMCs or T cells enriched from blood (not recorded which). Receptors were obtained from a man aged 55 to 70 who had recovered from COVID-19.

This clone has only one observation. This chain uses TRBV29-1 with TRBJ2-1; D is ambiguous. The germline gives CDR1 SQVTM, CDR2 ANQGSEA. V was trimmed by 7 bases and J by 0 bases, leaving 10 bases between them. CDR3 length: 13 residues. The CDR3 DNA sequence: TGCAGCGGCGGAGTAAGCTCCTACAATGAGCAGTTCTTC. It is translated as CSGGVSSYNEQFF.

The chain joins TRBV7-9 to TRBJ2-2; tentative D call: TRBD1 (6 bases). The CDR3 is made up of 18 amino acids. Germline CDR1 reads SEHNR; CDR2 reads FQNEAQ (reference sequence). The ends were cut back, 7 bases at V and 4 bases at J, with 25 bases in the middle. CDR3 residues: CASTNRIRDNMGTGELFF. Here the CDR3 DNA reads TGTGCCAGCACAAATCGGATCCGGGACAATATGGGCACCGGGGAGCTGTTTTTT.

J is TRBJ2-5 and V is TRBV19; maybe TRBD2 (6 bases). Germline CDR1 LNHDA, CDR2 SQIVND (reference sequence). V was pared by 6 bases and J by 4 bases, with 15 bases between. There are 14 residues in the CDR3. CDR3 in amino acids: CASSPPRDGETQYF. The CDR3 DNA is TGTGCCAGTAGCCCCCCGCGGGATGGAGAGACCCAGTACTTC.

The chain links TRBV21-1 to TRBJ1-2. TRBV21-1 represents a pseudogene. This CDR3 contains 14 residues. CDR3 coding DNA: TGTGCCAGCAGCAAAGTGGGAGGGGACTATGGCTACACCTTC. It translates to CASSKVGGDYGYTF.

The rearrangement links TRBV18 to TRBJ1-5; D call uncertain. Looked up from germline, CDR1 is KGHSH and CDR2 is LQKENI. Trimming shortened V by 3 bases and J by 3 bases, and 6 bases separated the two germline ends. This CDR3 has 13 amino acids. Here the CDR3 reads CASSPGVNQPQHF. The DNA for the CDR3 is TGTGCCAGCTCACCGGGAGTCAATCAGCCCCAGCATTTT.

This chain uses TRBV27 with TRBJ1-5; D not resolved. The CDR3 is 14 amino acids. The germline V gene encodes CDR1 MNHEY and CDR2 SMNVEV (reference sequence). V was clipped by 2 bases and J by 0 bases, with 5 bases between them. The CDR3 loop reads CASSLVYSNQPQHF. The CDR3 DNA is TGTGCCAGCAGTTTAGTTTATAGCAATCAGCCCCAGCATTTT.

This chain joins TRBV5-1 and TRBJ2-3, with 12 positions matching TRBD2. This CDR3 has 18 residues. CDR1 SGHRS and CDR2 YFSETQ come from the germline V gene. V shed 1 base and J 1 base; nucleotides not matched to a gene: 7. The chain's CDR3 is CASSLWLAGGRGTDTQYF. The DNA of the CDR3 is TGCGCCAGCAGCTTGTGGCTAGCGGGGGGGCGCGGCACAGATACGCAGTATTTT.

The chain combines TRBV6-1 with TRBJ1-1, with a weak D call TRBD1 (6 bases). This CDR3 comprises 13 residues. Deletions cut 1 base from V and 7 bases from J, with 10 bases between. Germline CDR1 is MNHNS and CDR2 is SASEGT. The CDR3 reads CASSEGQDLEAFF. The CDR3 coding sequence is TGTGCCAGCAGTGAAGGACAGGATCTTGAAGCTTTCTTT.

J is TRBJ1-3 and V is TRBV9, with D perhaps TRBD1 (6 bases). This CDR3 contains 17 residues. V shed 4 bases and J shed 0 bases, with 17 bases lying between them. The germline CDR1 and CDR2 sequences are SGDLS and YYNGEE. CDR3 loop: CASSTSRTEPSGNTIYF. The CDR3 nucleotides read TGTGCCAGCAGCACAAGCAGGACAGAACCCTCTGGAAACACCATATATTTT.

The chain recombines TRBV24-1 with TRBJ2-5; tentatively, D is TRBD1 (5 bases). The CDR3 runs to 13 residues. Trimming cost V 4 bases and J 8 bases, with 13 bases left between them. Germline V CDR1 and CDR2: KGHDR, SFDVKD. CDR3 DNA sequence: TGTGCCACCAGTGAGGGGCCCCAGTTAACCCAGTACTTC. Protein product: CATSEGPQLTQYF.

The CDR3: CASSPSVGHLGNIQYF. The DNA for the CDR3 is TGTGCCAGCAGTCCGTCCGTGGGACACTTGGGAAACATTCAGTACTTC. The chain has TRBV6-2 or TRBV6-3 and TRBJ2-4, with D perhaps TRBD1 (6 bases). The germline gives CDR1 MNHEY, CDR2 SVGEGT. This CDR3 comprises 16 residues. V lost 5 bases and J lost 6, with 20 bases in between.

This chain connects TRBV27 to TRBJ1-6, with D possibly TRBD1 on 5 matching bases. The germline V and J ends were trimmed by 6 bases and 6 bases, with 12 bases remaining between them. Looked up from germline, CDR1 is MNHEY and CDR2 is SMNVEV (reference sequence). This CDR3 is built from 14 residues. CDR3 nucleotides: TGTGCCAGCAGACAGGTGGAGGGTAATTCACCCCTCCACTTT. Residues: CASRQVEGNSPLHF.

V gene TRBV29-1 combines with J gene TRBJ1-2; 7 bases agree with TRBD1. Germline assignment: CDR1 SQVTM and CDR2 ANQGSEA. The CDR3 runs 14 residues. The V gene end was trimmed by 0 bases and the J gene end by 4 bases; junction bases not matched to a gene: 5. This chain's CDR3 is CSVEDRTGVYGYTF. The CDR3 DNA is TGCAGCGTTGAAGACCGGACAGGTGTCTATGGCTACACCTTC.

CDR3 nucleotides: TGTGCCAGTAGTATATCTCGGACAGGGTACGAGCAGTACTTC. Its protein product is CASSISRTGYEQYF. The rearrangement uses TRBV19 and TRBJ2-7; TRBD1 agrees at 8 bases. Germline CDR1 and CDR2: LNHDA and SQIVND (reference sequence). The V gene end was trimmed by 2 bases and the J gene end by 4 bases; junction bases not matched to a gene: 4. This CDR3 region has 14 residues. Full variable domain (missing parts from reference TRBV19 and TRBJ2-7): DGGITQSPKYLFRKEGQNVTLSCEQNLNHDAMYWYRQDPGQGLRLIYYSQIVNDFQKGDIAEGYSVSREKKESFPLTVTSAQKNPTAFYLCASSISRTGYEQYFGPGTRLTVT.

V gene TRBV9 combines with J gene TRBJ2-6; D ambiguous. V gave up 4 bases and J gave up 1 base, with 9 bases separating them. Germline V lookup: CDR1 SGDLS, CDR2 YYNGEE. The CDR3 totals 15 residues. Here the CDR3 reads CASSLRSSGANVLTF. The CDR3 coding sequence is TGTGCCAGCAGCCTACGGTCGTCTGGGGCCAACGTCCTGACTTTC.

This chain uses TRBV6-1 with TRBJ2-7, with 7 bases identical to TRBD1. V shed 3 bases, J shed 6 bases, and the junction held 11 bases outside the gene matches. The CDR3 totals 15 residues. Germline CDR1 and CDR2: MNHNS and SASEGT. This CDR3 is CASSDTQGIPSEQYF. In nucleotides, the CDR3 is TGTGCCAGCAGTGATACACAGGGGATTCCAAGCGAGCAGTACTTC.

The chain is built from TRBV6-6 and TRBJ2-2; a weak D match, TRBD1 (5 bases). Trimming pared 7 bases from V and 6 bases from J, leaving 21 bases between. CDR1 is MNHNY and CDR2 is SVGAGI in the germline V gene (reference sequence). This CDR3 is 16 amino acids long. Here the CDR3 DNA reads TGTGCCAGCACCGACGAAGGGTGGGGCAGTCCCGGGGAGCTGTTTTTT. This encodes CASTDEGWGSPGELFF.

The V and J genes are TRBV24-1 and TRBJ2-5, with 15 nucleotides matching TRBD2. This CDR3 has 17 residues. With V trimmed by 6 bases and J by 0 bases, 4 bases remained unmatched. Germline V gene data show CDR1 as KGHDR and CDR2 as SFDVKD. The CDR3 region has the DNA TGTGCCACCAGTCCGGGACTAGCGGGAGGAAACCAAGAGACCCAGTACTTC. Translating gives CATSPGLAGGNQETQYF.